Listed here are 30 T cell receptor beta chains from one sample, sequenced in a study of prognosis after radiotherapy for stage I lung cancer (dated by TCRdb to the early 2020s). The run used an Illumina HiSeq 3000. Two rounds of multiplex PCR on genomic DNA were used to amplify the TCR beta CDR3 region. In the first PCR round, primers specific to each TRBV and TRBJ gene were used, and the primer sequences were filed in Chinese patent CN105087789A. Starting from the raw public reads, TCRdb applied fastp trimming at Q25, assembled clones with MiXCR and retained in-frame beta chains. For every CDR3 protein sequence, its rows merge into one entry that carries the most common genes and DNA. Across this sample there are approximately 35,000 distinct CDR3 sequences, with approximately 32% seen only once. Roughly 27% of the sample belongs to the ten largest clones. The sample consisted of PBMCs, taken before or after stereotactic body radiation therapy (not recorded which). These receptors came from a donor aged 50 or older with non-small cell lung cancer.

V and J are TRBV6-2 or TRBV6-3 and TRBJ1-1; unclear D gene. CDR1 is MNHEY and CDR2 is SVGEGT in the germline V gene. The CDR3 extends over 12 amino acids. The V end was cut by 6 bases, the J end by 2 bases, with 7 bases between. In DNA, the CDR3 is TGTGCCAGCAGGACCGGTAACACTGAAGCTTTCTTT. This sequence encodes CASRTGNTEAFF.

Concerning this clonotype: One base away lies a much larger clone, so this may be a sequencing read error. V usage is TRBV4-3 and J usage is TRBJ1-1; no reliable D call. CDR1 and CDR2 (germline): LGHNA, YSLEER. CDR3 size: 15 residues. The CDR3 DNA reads TGCGCCAGCAGCAAAGATCTCAGTAAGAACACTGAAGCTTTCTTT. Translating it yields CASSKDLSKNTEAFF.

This clonotype was observed at least ten times. This rearrangement joins TRBV10-2 to TRBJ1-6; D unresolved. Germline CDR1 and CDR2: WSHSY and SAAADI. The V gene lost 4 bases and the J gene lost 1 base, with 8 bases spanning the gap. The CDR3 length is 15 residues. As DNA, the CDR3 is TGCGCCAGCAGTGTTGGAGATTCCTATAATTCACCCCTCCACTTT. It yields the protein CASSVGDSYNSPLHF.

Notes on this clonotype: This may stem from a read error, because a much larger clone lies one nucleotide away. In DNA, the CDR3 is TGTGCCAGCAGTTACTCGATTATGGGAGAGTTAACAGAGACCCAGTACTTC. Translated, it gives CASSYSIMGELTETQYF. The genes are TRBV6-5 and TRBJ2-5, with D perhaps matching TRBD2 (5 bases). V was clipped by 0 bases and J by 4 bases, with 18 bases between them. The CDR3 is made up of 17 amino acids. Germline-derived CDR1 and CDR2 are MNHEY and SVGAGI.

This clonotype appeared a few times. V gene TRBV7-2 combines with J gene TRBJ2-2, with 14 bases that match TRBD2. The CDR3 has 19 residues. J gave up 0 bases and V 6 bases, and 9 bases lay outside the gene matches. Germline V gene data show CDR1 as SGHTA and CDR2 as FQGNSA. CDR3: CASSSGLAGVSPNTGELFF. The CDR3, as DNA: TGTGCCAGCAGTTCGGGACTAGCGGGAGTCTCGCCGAACACCGGGGAGCTGTTTTTT.

This clonotype was detected ten times or more. The V gene is TRBV10-3, the J gene TRBJ1-3; 7 nucleotides agree with TRBD1. CDR3 length equals 14 residues. Germline values: CDR1 ENHRY, CDR2 SYGVKD. The V gene end was trimmed by 2 bases and the J gene end by 6 bases; junction bases not matched to a gene: 4. CDR3 sequence: CAISERGQENTIYF. The CDR3 DNA reads as TGTGCCATCAGTGAGAGGGGGCAAGAAAACACCATATATTTT.

This clonotype came up many times. Written as DNA, the CDR3 is TGTGCCAGCAGCACAAATCAGGGAAACACCATATATTTT. The encoded protein is CASSTNQGNTIYF. The chain is built from TRBV11-2 and TRBJ1-3; D is ambiguous. The CDR3 totals 13 residues. The germline V and J ends were trimmed by 5 bases and 4 bases, with 9 bases remaining between them. CDR1 is SGHAT and CDR2 is FQNNGV in the germline V gene.

The CDR3 nucleotides read TGCAGCTTATCATGGGGGCACAGTACATACGAGCAGTACTTC. Protein sequence: CSLSWGHSTYEQYF. The rearrangement links TRBV20-1 to TRBJ2-7; perhaps TRBD1 as D (6 bases). Germline V lookup: CDR1 DFQATT, CDR2 SNEGSKA (reference sequence). CDR3 size: 14 residues.

The chain employs TRBV6-5 and TRBJ2-7; the D is unclear. V gave up 0 bases and J gave up 0 bases, with 9 bases separating them. Germline CDR1 and CDR2: MNHEY and SVGAGI. This CDR3 contains 15 residues. The CDR3 loop reads CASSYSSLGSYEQYF. CDR3 coding DNA: TGTGCCAGCAGTTACTCGAGTCTAGGCTCCTACGAGCAGTACTTC.

The chain has TRBV6-2 or TRBV6-3 and TRBJ1-2; D gene unclear. CDR1 is MNHEY, CDR2 SVGEGT, per germline. V was pared by 4 bases and J by 5 bases, with 20 bases between. The CDR3 is 16 amino acids. In nucleotides, the CDR3 is TGTGCCAGCAGTTTGGCGCCCGCGGCAGTTGGGTATGGCTACACCTTC. Amino acid sequence: CASSLAPAAVGYGYTF.

This clonotype showed up many times. The chain recombines TRBV6-1 with TRBJ2-3; D is possibly TRBD2 (7 bases). The CDR3 has 16 amino acids. Trimming removed 6 bases at V and 1 base at J, with 17 bases between. In germline, CDR1 is MNHNS, CDR2 SASEGT. CDR3 coding DNA: TGTGCCAGCAGGCAAGGGGGGGGGCATCGCACAGATACGCAGTATTTT. This gives the protein CASRQGGGHRTDTQYF.

The sample holds many counts of this clonotype. The chain recombines TRBV7-9 with TRBJ2-3, with TRBD2 matching 8 bases. After removal of 8 bases from V and 5 bases from J, the junction contained 12 bases not matched to a gene. Germline CDR1 reads SEHNR; CDR2 reads FQNEAQ (reference sequence). The CDR3 contains 15 residues. For the CDR3, the DNA is TGTGCCAGCCCTCGACCTCGGGGGGGCCAAGATACGCAGTATTTT. Its translation is CASPRPRGGQDTQYF.

This clonotype was seen at least ten times. The chain links TRBV6-4 to TRBJ2-7; no clear D gene. Germline loops: CDR1 MRHNA, CDR2 SNTAGT. The CDR3 has 16 residues. Trimming shortened V by 3 bases and J by 3 bases, and 18 bases separated the two germline ends. DNA for the CDR3: TGTGCCAGCAGTGAAGCGCTGGGTCTCCGCGGCTACGAGCAGTACTTC. The encoded protein is CASSEALGLRGYEQYF.

The CDR3 sequence is CASSMKVMDQPQHF. The CDR3 DNA sequence: TGTGCCAGTAGTATGAAGGTGATGGATCAGCCCCAGCATTTT. The gene calls are TRBV19 and TRBJ1-5; D gene uncertain. The CDR3 is 14 amino acids. V was trimmed by 3 bases and J by 5 bases, leaving 11 bases between them. Germline values: CDR1 LNHDA, CDR2 SQIVND (reference sequence). The whole variable domain, filled in from reference TRBV19 and TRBJ1-5, reads DGGITQSPKYLFRKEGQNVTLSCEQNLNHDAMYWYRQDPGQGLRLIYYSQIVNDFQKGDIAEGYSVSREKKESFPLTVTSAQKNPTAFYLCASSMKVMDQPQHFGDGTRLSIL.

The chain employs TRBV20-1 and TRBJ2-7; 9 bases align to TRBD2. The CDR3 has 15 residues. V trimming: 1 base; J trimming: 2 bases; junction bases outside the gene matches: 6. Germline CDR1 DFQATT, CDR2 SNEGSKA (reference sequence). CDR3 loop: CSARASLAGPYEQYF. CDR3 nucleotides: TGCAGTGCTAGAGCCTCCCTAGCGGGGCCCTACGAGCAGTACTTC.

Only a few counts were recorded for this clonotype. The chain is built from TRBV6-5 and TRBJ1-2; 7 bases agree with TRBD1. Losses at the gene ends were 0 bases for V and 2 bases for J; bases not matched to a gene: 0. The CDR3 loop spans 14 amino acids. Germline V lookup: CDR1 MNHEY, CDR2 SVGAGI. CDR3 nucleotides: TGTGCCAGCAGTTACTCAGGGGGCAACTATGGCTACACCTTC. This encodes CASSYSGGNYGYTF.

This clonotype was seen at least ten times. V usage is TRBV10-3 and J usage is TRBJ1-2; D gene uncertain. The germline gives CDR1 ENHRY, CDR2 SYGVKD. The CDR3 extends over 13 amino acids. V was trimmed by 3 bases and J by 8 bases, leaving 13 bases between them. The CDR3 DNA reads TGTGCCATCAGTGATAGTAACAGCGGGGGCTACACCTTC. It is translated as CAISDSNSGGYTF.

A note on this clonotype: This may be a read error: a much more frequent sequence differs by one nucleotide. This chain uses TRBV7-2 with TRBJ2-5; TRBD2 aligns across 7 bases. This CDR3 region has 15 residues. The germline CDR1 and CDR2 sequences are SGHTA and FQGNSA. The trim removed 0 bases at V and 4 bases at J, leaving 5 bases unmatched. As DNA, the CDR3 is TGTGCCAGCAGCTTAGCGGGGGGGATGAGAGAGACCCAGTACTTC. The encoded protein is CASSLAGGMRETQYF.

This clonotype appeared many times. The V call is TRBV30, the J call TRBJ1-1; no definite D call. Germline V gene lookup returns CDR1 GTSNPN and CDR2 SVGIG (reference sequence). CDR3 length equals 11 residues. V dropped 8 bases and J dropped 7 bases, with 14 bases sitting between them. The CDR3 region has the DNA TGTGCCACCGAGGACTGGGGTGAAGCTTTCTTT. It translates to CATEDWGEAFF.

This clonotype was observed a few times. A clone one base away is much larger, so this may be a read error. The chain employs TRBV18 and TRBJ2-5; maybe TRBD1 (6 bases). Germline V CDR1 and CDR2: KGHSH, LQKENI. Trimming cost V 3 bases and J 5 bases, with 19 bases left between them. The CDR3 is 16 residues long. The CDR3 here is CASSPVLPGDPETQYF. CDR3 DNA: TGTGCCAGCTCACCCGTCCTTCCAGGGGACCCGGAGACCCAGTACTTC.

In regard to this clonotype: A far larger clone is one base from this, pointing to a likely read error. J is TRBJ2-7 and V is TRBV5-1; tentatively, D is TRBD2 (6 bases). The CDR3 has 17 residues. V gave up 0 bases and J gave up 7 bases, with 23 bases separating them. Germline V gives CDR1 SGHRS, CDR2 YFSETQ. This CDR3 is CASSLGVGTRPYNEQYF. The CDR3 DNA is TGCGCCAGCAGCTTGGGGGTCGGGACTCGCCCATACAATGAGCAGTACTTC. Based on the CDR3 plus reference TRBV5-1 and TRBJ2-7, the full variable domain is KAGVTQTPRYLIKTRGQQVTLSCSPISGHRSVSWYQQTPGQGLQFLFEYFSETQRNKGNFPGRFSGRQFSNSRSEMNVSTLELGDSALYLCASSLGVGTRPYNEQYFGPGTRLTVT.

This clonotype was seen a handful of times. The V and J genes are TRBV5-4 and TRBJ2-3; a possible D gene is TRBD2 (6 bases). In germline, CDR1 is SGHNT, CDR2 YYREEE (reference sequence). Trimming shortened V by 5 bases and J by 1 base, and 14 bases separated the two germline ends. This CDR3 region has 15 residues. In DNA form, the CDR3 reads TGTGCCAGCAGATCCGGGACTTACCGCACAGATACGCAGTATTTT. This encodes CASRSGTYRTDTQYF.

This rearrangement joins TRBV12-3 or TRBV12-4 to TRBJ1-6; 7 bases are a match to TRBD1. The CDR3 consists of 15 residues. Trimming cost V 3 bases and J 7 bases; bases outside gene matches: 6. CDR3 protein: CASSFRPGQNSPLHF. The CDR3 nucleotides are TGTGCCAGCAGTTTTAGACCGGGACAGAATTCACCCCTCCACTTT.

The genes are TRBV6-4 and TRBJ2-2; 8 bases line up with TRBD1. CDR1 is MRHNA and CDR2 is SNTAGT in the germline V gene. J lost 3 bases, V lost 11 bases, and 8 bases had no gene match. This CDR3 has 14 residues. The CDR3 spells CASHPTGDTGELFF. The CDR3 region has the DNA TGTGCCTCCCACCCGACAGGGGACACCGGGGAGCTGTTTTTT.

With respect to this clonotype: The junction departs from the called germline gene at one end, perhaps through a read error. This chain links TRBV19 with TRBJ1-5; no definite D call. The CDR3 sequence is 13 residues long. Germline assignment: CDR1 LNHDA and CDR2 SQIVND (reference sequence). The CDR3 DNA is TGTGCCATTAGTATGATGGGGAAAGGGCCCCAGCATTTT. Its protein product is CAISMMGKGPQHF.

With respect to this clonotype: A clone one base away is much larger, so this may be a read error. The CDR3 DNA sequence: TGTGCCAGCAGCTTAGCGGCCGCCGAAGACCATTACTTC. Translated: CASSLAAAEDHYF. The V and J genes are TRBV7-2 and TRBJ2-5; no clear D gene. Trimming removed 0 bases at V and 14 bases at J, with 16 bases between. Germline loops: CDR1 SGHTA, CDR2 FQGNSA. CDR3 length: 13 amino acids.

The CDR3 region is CASSLGGYTGYLFF. In nucleotides, the CDR3 is TGTGCCAGCAGCCTTGGCGGCTACACCGGGTATCTGTTTTTT. The chain employs TRBV12-3 or TRBV12-4 and TRBJ2-2; D is unclear. V was cut by 6 bases and J by 14 bases, with 22 bases left in between. The CDR3 has 14 amino acids.

This clonotype appeared a single time. V usage is TRBV7-2 and J usage is TRBJ2-7; D possibly corresponds to TRBD1 (5 bases). CDR1 and CDR2 from the germline V gene are SGHTA and FQGNSA. The CDR3 covers 13 residues. V lost 2 bases and J 5 bases, leaving 10 bases between the germline ends. Written as DNA, the CDR3 is TGTGCCAGCAGCTTATCAGGGTTCAACGAGCAGTACTTC. Translating gives CASSLSGFNEQYF.

As to this clonotype: An end of the junction differs from the germline gene, which may be a read error. J is TRBJ2-7 and V is TRBV6-2 or TRBV6-3; a weak D match, TRBD2 (5 bases). This CDR3 is built from 14 residues. Germline loops: CDR1 MNHEY, CDR2 SVGEGT. The CDR3 region has the DNA TGTGCCGGCAGTTACTCGACTACTACCTACGATCAGTACTTC. Its translation: CAGSYSTTTYDQYF.

The genes are TRBV30 and TRBJ1-4, with 7 bases lining up with TRBD1. The CDR3 sequence is 13 residues long. The germline gives CDR1 GTSNPN, CDR2 SVGIG (reference sequence). Trimming at V came to 6 bases and at J to 4 bases, leaving 5 bases not matched to a gene. In nucleotides, the CDR3 is TGTGCCTGTGGGGACAGCTTTAATGAAAAACTGTTTTTT. It is translated as CACGDSFNEKLFF.